The clone carrying this TCR beta chain was seen once. Produced via immunoSEQ multiplex PCR; TCRdb's table is partial and in-frame only. The sample comprises around 41,000 clones, roughly 94% of which are singletons, and around 25% rests with the top ten. This record comes from a study of control samples from healthy donors and cancer patients. V was pared by 6 bases and J by 0 bases, with 18 bases between. The CDR3 sequence is 17 residues long. Germline assignment: CDR1 LGHNT and CDR2 FRNRAP. The sequencing input was blood. The chain joins TRBV12-5 to TRBJ2-1; weak D call: TRBD2 (6 bases). The sequence derives from a man in his fifties or sixties in good health. CDR3 in amino acids: CASGTGTSYDSYNEQFF. The CDR3 nucleotides are TGTGCTAGTGGAACCGGGACTTCCTACGACTCCTACAATGAGCAGTTCTTC.